These 2 T cell receptor beta chains were sequenced from one sample in a study of CD8 T cells in ankylosing spondylitis. Study results and limitations: What appeared characteristic of ankylosing spondylitis blood was a TCR beta motif of seven to nine highly homologous variants.

TCRdb analysed the 5' RACE reads with MiXCR anew, one entry per CDR3 protein. Of 700,000 to 850,000 distinct CDR3 sequences in the sample, 12% are singletons; the top ten hold about 0.49%. Their antigens are not known. The material sequenced was blood, either unsorted or a sorted T cell fraction (not recorded which). The origin of the receptors is a male donor with ankylosing spondylitis.

This clonotype was seen only a few times. The rearrangement joins TRBV7-2 to TRBJ1-1; 8 bases are shared with TRBD1. Germline CDR1 SGHTA, CDR2 FQGNSA. There are 15 residues in the CDR3. J lost 0 bases, V lost 5 bases, and 5 bases had no gene match. The chain's CDR3 is CASSHRGSMNTEAFF. CDR3 nucleotides: TGTGCCAGCAGCCACAGGGGGTCTATGAACACTGAAGCTTTCTTT.

This clonotype came up a few times. This chain links TRBV19 with TRBJ2-7, with a possible D match to TRBD2 (6 bases). V lost 3 bases and J lost 5, with 11 bases in between. Per germline, CDR1 LNHDA and CDR2 SQIVND (reference sequence). The CDR3 contains 13 residues. The CDR3 nucleotides are TGTGCCAGTAGTATTCTGCGGGGAAACGAGCAGTACTTC. Translating gives CASSILRGNEQYF. Variable domain in full (rest from reference TRBV19 and TRBJ2-7): DGGITQSPKYLFRKEGQNVTLSCEQNLNHDAMYWYRQDPGQGLRLIYYSQIVNDFQKGDIAEGYSVSREKKESFPLTVTSAQKNPTAFYLCASSILRGNEQYFGPGTRLTVT.